This entry describes one T cell receptor beta chain. This CDR3 has 15 amino acids. Trimming removed 3 bases at V and 0 bases at J, with 12 bases between. CDR1 is MNHEY and CDR2 is SMNVEV in the germline V gene (reference sequence). Naive CD8 cells lacked CD45RO and underwent positive selection for CCR7, leaving out terminally differentiated effector memory CD45RA+ cells. TCRdb's table, derived via immunoSEQ multiplex PCR, lists solely in-frame clones and lacks some. The sample includes approximately 1.9 million clones, 93% seen only once; the top ten take about 1.7%. This entry comes from a study of shared clonotypes between healthy human individuals.

V usage is TRBV27 and J usage is TRBJ2-7, with D tentatively TRBD1 (6 bases). The clonotype comes from a man between 18 and 29 years old in good health. Some clones in this sample may be carry-over from other donors' samples. Sample: naive CD8+ T cells from PBMCs. The CDR3 nucleotides are TGTGCCAGCAGTTTTCGTGTCAGGGGCTCCTACGAGCAGTACTTC. Protein product: CASSFRVRGSYEQYF.